These T cell receptor beta chains were read from a single sample in a study of cytomegalovirus exposure and HLA in healthy donors. Using immunoSEQ multiplex PCR, the repertoire was profiled, and TCRdb retains in-frame clones only, with some absent. The data show about 140,000 clones, about three quarters seen once. What was sequenced was PBMCs. The receptors were gathered from a woman aged 30 to 39 in good health and CMV-seronegative. Both conserved end residues are part of each CDR3. D genes are given only for firm matches. Clone size, where shown, is once, few, many, or a class for clones that have expanded.

d_gene	v_gene	len	j_gene	abundance	CDR3nt	CDR3aa
NA	TRBV10-1	10	TRBJ1-1	few	TGCGCCGGAGGGAACACTGAAGCTTTCTTT	CAGGNTEAFF
NA	TRBV28	15	TRBJ1-5	few	TGTGCCAGCAGTAAACAGGCGGGGAACAATCAGCCCCAGCATTTT	CASSKQAGNNQPQHF
TRBD2	TRBV28	17	TRBJ2-7	once	TGTGCCAGCAGCATCCGAATCATAGCGGGAGACCCCTCAGAGCAGTACTTC	CASSIRIIAGDPSEQYF
NA	TRBV4-1	15	TRBJ2-7	once	TGCGCCAGCAGCCAGACGTCGGGACAAGTCTACGAGCAGTACTTC	CASSQTSGQVYEQYF
TRBD2	TRBV27	16	TRBJ2-5	NA	TGTGCCAGCAGTTTATCGGCGGGAGGGTTCCAAGAGACCCAGTACTTC	CASSLSAGGFQETQYF
TRBD1	TRBV7-8	16	TRBJ1-1	once	TGTGCCAGCAGCTCCACTTTCGGACAGGGGGACACTGAAGCTTTCTTT	CASSSTFGQGDTEAFF
NA	TRBV5-1	13	TRBJ2-5	NA	TGCGCCAGCAGCTTGGACGGGAAAGAGACCCAGTACTTC	CASSLDGKETQYF
NA	TRBV5-5	13	TRBJ2-1	NA	TGTGCCAGCAGCGCGGACACCTACAATGAGCAGTTCTTC	CASSADTYNEQFF
NA	TRBV6-1	15	TRBJ2-2	NA	TGTGCCAGCAGTGTAACCAGGATGAACACCGGGGAGCTGTTTTTT	CASSVTRMNTGELFF
NA	TRBV2	14	TRBJ2-2	NA	TGTGCCAGCAGTCCTACACAGGACACCGGGGAGCTGTTTTTT	CASSPTQDTGELFF
NA	TRBV2	15	TRBJ2-3	NA	TGTGCCAGCAGTGACGCTATAATTAGCACAGATACGCAGTATTTT	CASSDAIISTDTQYF
NA	TRBV7-2	15	TRBJ2-5	few	TGTGCCAGCAGCCCTAGATTGACAGGACAAGAGACCCAGTACTTC	CASSPRLTGQETQYF
TRBD1	TRBV4-2	16	TRBJ1-2	NA	TGTGCCAGCAGCCGACCCGGGACAGGGACGAACTATGGCTACACCTTC	CASSRPGTGTNYGYTF
NA	TRBV29-1	12	TRBJ1-3	NA	TGCAGCGTTGTGAGGCCTGGAAACACCATATATTTT	CSVVRPGNTIYF
TRBD2	TRBV7-9	14	TRBJ2-7	NA	TGTGCCAGCAGCATAGCGGGAGGTAATGGCGAGCAGTACTTC	CASSIAGGNGEQYF
NA	TRBV18	16	TRBJ1-6	NA	TGTGCCAGCTCAGACGGCCTCGGGACTCGCAATTCACCCCTCCACTTT	CASSDGLGTRNSPLHF
TRBD2	TRBV9	15	TRBJ2-5	few	TGTGCCAGCAGCGTCGGCGGGGGGCCGGAAGAGACCCAGTACTTC	CASSVGGGPEETQYF
NA	TRBV5-6	15	TRBJ2-1	few	TGTGCCAGCAGCTTAGGGGTGATCTCCTACAATGAGCAGTTCTTC	CASSLGVISYNEQFF
NA	TRBV14	18	TRBJ1-2	NA	TGTGCCAGCAGCCAAGGAGAGTATCGGTCAGGGCCTAACTATGGCTACACCTTC	CASSQGEYRSGPNYGYTF
TRBD2	TRBV5-1	16	TRBJ2-7	few	TGCGCCAGCAGCCCGCGGGGGAGGGGTGGGTCCTACGAGCAGTACTTC	CASSPRGRGGSYEQYF
NA	TRBV30	13	TRBJ1-6	NA	TGTGCCTGGAGTGACGGGGTAAATTCACCCCTCCACTTT	CAWSDGVNSPLHF
NA	TRBV4-1	10	TRBJ2-7	NA	TGCGCCAGCAGCCAAGTAGCGCAGTACTTC	CASSQVAQYF